This T cell receptor beta chain was documented in a study of OX40 agonist ivuxolimab in advanced cancers. In terms of the full investigation: Ivuxolimab was a fully human IgG2 agonistic monoclonal antibody targeting the costimulatory receptor OX40 (CD134). Intravenous ivuxolimab was administered to patients every 2 weeks at six dose levels: 0.01, 0.1, 0.3, 1.5, 3 and 10 mg/kg. Of the roughly 51 dose-escalation patients, hepatocellular carcinoma was present in approximately 20, melanoma in around 15, renal cell carcinoma in 9 and head and neck cancer in 9. In the dose-escalation cohort, approximately 82% of patients were male, and the mean age was around 60 years, with a range of roughly 20 to 80. Prior anti-PD-1, anti-PD-L1 or anti-CTLA-4 therapy was permitted, and checkpoint inhibitors had been received by 30% to 40% of dose-escalation patients. Partial responses occurred in three dose-escalation patients: two with cutaneous melanoma and one with hepatocellular carcinoma. The purpose of peripheral TCRbeta sequencing was to test whether ivuxolimab changed TCR sequence diversity and led to clonal T-cell expansion. The monotherapy dose-escalation portion (N of about 50 patients) of the phase I ivuxolimab trial is reported in the paper. Study-wide findings and limitations: Which antigens the clonally expanded peripheral T cells were specific for was not determined. At doses from 0.1 to 3.0 mg/kg, clonal expansion was seen in both CD4+ and CD8+ blood T cells between baseline and week 6. In partial responders in the 0.1-3.0 mg/kg groups, normalized peripheral clonal expansion was found to be among the lowest, especially among CD8+ T cells. Low levels of normalized T-cell clonal expansion were also seen in some patients who did not respond. After ivuxolimab, CD8+ T cells had more expanded clones than CD4+ T cells on average.

The trial excluded patients who had a history of autoimmune disease or who were on systemic immunosuppression. Peripheral blood for TCR sequencing was collected from all dose cohorts at baseline, on cycle 4 day 1, and on cycle 7 day 1. Samples were obtained from an open-label, multicenter, first-in-human phase I dose-escalation trial of ivuxolimab. Adults with locally advanced or metastatic head and neck squamous cell, hepatocellular, melanoma or renal cell carcinoma were enrolled in the trial. Before TCR sequencing, CD4+ and CD8+ T cells were separately sorted from peripheral blood. Cut back by 0 bases and 6 bases, the V and J ends lie 7 bases apart. Sequences SGHRS (CDR1) and YFSETQ (CDR2) are obtained from the germline V gene. The CDR3 spans 13 residues, from the cysteine through the phenylalanine. Kept here is only the CDR3 DNA, which spans 39 bases and is read in frame from base 1. Genomic DNA was extracted from sorted cells for sequencing of the TCRbeta CDR3 region. TCRbeta CDR3 regions were sequenced using the immunoSEQ Assay. As stored in TCRdb, this immuneACCESS dataset retains in-frame rearrangements with V and J assigned. A fraction of the clones does not appear; measured against another copy, unresolved V genes explain less than half of the discrepancy, and the remainder lacks a known reason. Across this sample there are fewer than 80,000 clones, with approximately 90% seen only once. The ten largest clonotypes hold 3% to 4% of the sample.

Comments on this clone: It has no known antigen specificity. No per-base quality is available; no much larger clone lies one base away.

This material consisted of CD4+ or CD8+ T cells sorted from blood, taken in a trial of the OX40 agonist ivuxolimab. This clonotype originated in an adult with an advanced solid tumor such as melanoma, head and neck, liver or kidney cancer. The chain employs TRBV5-1 and TRBJ1-5; a confident D gene designation cannot be given. The CDR3 protein is CASSLEGGQPQHF. Read as DNA, the sequence is TGCGCCAGCAGCTTGGAAGGAGGTCAGCCCCAGCATTTT.